The clone carrying this T cell receptor (beta chain) showed up many times. The data are from a study of T cells in Graves' hyperthyroidism and ophthalmopathy. Regions amplified from RNA transcripts were the TCR beta CDR3 regions. Carried out on the TCR CDR3, a first-round RT-PCR used the HTBI primer set. TCRdb reanalysed the multiplex PCR reads using MiXCR and keeps one entry per CDR3 protein. The data show about 260,000 distinct CDR3 sequences, less than 20% seen once. The germline gives CDR1 SGHAT, CDR2 FQNNGV. There are 14 residues in the CDR3. Trimming cost V 3 bases and J 9 bases; bases outside gene matches: 9.

The rearrangement links TRBV11-2 to TRBJ1-1; 8 bases agree with TRBD1. The sequenced sample consisted of blood. This receptor was identified in a woman between 18 and 29 years old with Graves' ophthalmopathy. The CDR3 is CASSLGTGVSQAFF. CDR3 bases: TGTGCCAGCAGCTTGGGGACAGGTGTAAGTCAAGCTTTCTTT.